The 19 T cell receptor beta chains in this list originate from one sample, sequenced in a study of shared clonotypes between healthy human individuals. The method was immunoSEQ multiplex PCR; TCRdb's version includes in-frame clones alone and lacks a portion of them. The sample has hundreds of thousands of clones, around 97% seen once. Sequences were obtained from naive CD4+ T cells sorted from blood. Subset noted: CD45RA+ positively selected. These receptors all stem from a woman between 25 and 40 years old in good health.

The chain carries TRBV7-8 and TRBJ2-4, with a weak D call TRBD2 (5 bases). This CDR3 spans 16 amino acids. V was pared by 5 bases and J by 3 bases, with 17 bases between. Germline V CDR1 and CDR2: SGHVS, FQNEAQ. CDR3 residues: CASSPGSLPGKNIQYF. In DNA, the CDR3 is TGTGCCAGCAGCCCGGGGAGCCTCCCGGGCAAAAACATTCAGTACTTC.

The rearrangement uses TRBV6-6 and TRBJ2-7; the D call may be TRBD1 or TRBD2 (5 bases each). Trimming removed 7 bases from V and 2 bases from J, with 15 bases in between. CDR1 and CDR2 (germline): MNHNY, SVGAGI (reference sequence). CDR3 length: 14 amino acids. The CDR3 DNA sequence: TGTGCCAGCAAGAACCGGGACCGCGCCTACGAGCAGTACTTC. Its protein is CASKNRDRAYEQYF.

The chain recombines TRBV28 with TRBJ2-1; 9 nucleotides match TRBD1. J was trimmed by 4 bases and V by 6 bases; bases with no gene match: 4. Germline lookup yields CDR1 MDHEN and CDR2 SYDVKM. The CDR3 runs 14 residues. CDR3 protein: CASRTGQGYNEQFF. CDR3 nucleotide sequence: TGTGCCAGCAGGACGGGACAGGGATACAATGAGCAGTTCTTC.

The chain couples TRBV7-8 to TRBJ2-7; 9 bases align to TRBD2. The CDR3 runs 14 residues. The junction had 1 base not matched to a gene; V was cut back by 2 bases and J by 2 bases. Germline loops: CDR1 SGHVS, CDR2 FQNEAQ. CDR3 sequence (DNA): TGTGCCAGCAGCTTACGCGGGAGGGCCTACGAGCAGTACTTC. The encoded protein is CASSLRGRAYEQYF.

The CDR3 region is CASSGSATGELFF. CDR3 coding DNA: TGCGCCAGCAGCGGGAGTGCCACCGGGGAGCTGTTTTTT. The J gene is TRBJ2-2, the V gene TRBV10-1; D is perhaps TRBD2 (6 bases). Germline V CDR1 and CDR2: WNHNN, SYGVQD (reference sequence). This CDR3 has 13 residues. The V end was cut by 6 bases, the J end by 4 bases, with 9 bases between.

The rearrangement joins TRBV5-6 to TRBJ2-1; weak D call: TRBD2 (6 bases). Germline CDR1 reads SGHDT; CDR2 reads YYEEEE. Trimming took 4 bases from V and 12 from J, leaving 23 bases between them. The length of the CDR3 is 15 residues. CDR3 sequence (DNA): TGTGCCAGCAGCGATCTGTCGGGAGTCGTAGCTAGGCAGTTCTTC. This codes for CASSDLSGVVARQFF.

This chain uses TRBV28 with TRBJ2-7; D possibly matches TRBD1 or TRBD2 (5 bases each). The length of the CDR3 is 14 residues. V gave up 3 bases and J gave up 1 base, with 10 bases separating them. Per germline, CDR1 MDHEN and CDR2 SYDVKM. The CDR3 coding sequence is TGTGCCAGCAGTTTTCTTGGGGGATCCTACGAGCAGTACTTC. Protein sequence: CASSFLGGSYEQYF.

The chain uses TRBV28 and TRBJ2-7; 7 nucleotides match TRBD2. Germline lookup yields CDR1 MDHEN and CDR2 SYDVKM. The CDR3 loop spans 13 amino acids. The CDR3 nucleotides are TGTGGCACCGAGCGGGACCCCTCGTACGAGCAGTACTTC. This translates into CGTERDPSYEQYF.

The chain employs TRBV30 and TRBJ1-1; TRBD1 might be the D (5 bases). The germline V and J ends were trimmed by 2 bases and 0 bases, with 10 bases remaining between them. Germline V gene lookup returns CDR1 GTSNPN and CDR2 SVGIG (reference sequence). The CDR3 totals 14 residues. The CDR3 loop is CAWSRIGVNTEAFF. In DNA form, the CDR3 reads TGTGCCTGGAGTCGAATAGGGGTGAACACTGAAGCTTTCTTT.

This clone has only one observation. The V call is TRBV7-9, the J call TRBJ2-5; D is perhaps TRBD1 (6 bases). In germline, CDR1 is SEHNR, CDR2 FQNEAQ (reference sequence). V dropped 1 base and J dropped 1 base, with 10 bases sitting between them. The CDR3 is 15 amino acids. The CDR3 loop reads CASSLVTGTQETQYF. Here the CDR3 DNA reads TGTGCCAGCAGCTTAGTGACAGGTACCCAAGAGACCCAGTACTTC.

This clone showed up just a few times. The same CDR3 is also encoded by other DNA sequences in this sample. The chain is built from TRBV27 and TRBJ1-5; no clear D. Germline CDR1 and CDR2: MNHEY and SMNVEV (reference sequence). The CDR3 totals 13 residues. V lost 5 bases to trimming and J lost 0 bases, with 5 bases between them. CDR3 DNA: TGTGCCAGCAGTCGGGATAGCAATCAGCCCCAGCATTTT. Translated, it gives CASSRDSNQPQHF.

This clone was observed once. This chain connects TRBV6-6 to TRBJ2-7, with TRBD2 matching 12 bases. This CDR3 has 15 amino acids. Per the germline V gene, CDR1 is MNHNY and CDR2 is SVGAGI (reference sequence). The V and J ends lost 6 bases and 4 bases, in that order; junction bases with no gene match: 7. The CDR3 sequence: CASRERLAGEYEQYF. The CDR3 nucleotides read TGTGCCAGCAGGGAACGACTAGCGGGAGAATACGAGCAGTACTTC.

The DNA for the CDR3 is TGTGCCATCACAGGGGGACGTAATTCACCCCTCCACTTT. As protein: CAITGGRNSPLHF. V gene TRBV10-3 combines with J gene TRBJ1-6, with 7 bases identical to TRBD1. This CDR3 is 13 amino acids long. Per germline, CDR1 ENHRY and CDR2 SYGVKD. The junction had 3 bases not matched to a gene; V was cut back by 7 bases and J by 6 bases.

The V gene is TRBV5-5, the J gene TRBJ1-2, with D maybe TRBD1 (5 bases). Germline CDR1 and CDR2: SGHKS and YYEKEE (reference sequence). CDR3 length equals 13 residues. V was cut by 5 bases and J by 4 bases, with 12 bases left in between. Here the CDR3 DNA reads TGTGCCAGCAGTCTAGGGGCTATCTATGGCTACACCTTC. It specifies CASSLGAIYGYTF.

The V gene is TRBV6-1, the J gene TRBJ1-5, with unresolved D. Looked up from germline, CDR1 is MNHNS and CDR2 is SASEGT. The CDR3 contains 13 residues. The V end lost 2 bases, the J end lost 0 bases, and 2 bases lay between the germline ends. Here the CDR3 DNA reads TGTGCCAGCAGTGAATTTAGCAATCAGCCCCAGCATTTT. Amino acids: CASSEFSNQPQHF.

The chain carries TRBV15 and TRBJ2-3; 11 bases match TRBD2. The V and J ends lost 0 bases and 2 bases, in that order; junction bases with no gene match: 4. Germline V gene lookup returns CDR1 LNHNV and CDR2 YYDKDF (reference sequence). The CDR3 sequence is 17 residues long. The CDR3 coding sequence is TGTGCCACCAGCAGAGATGTAGCGGGAGGGTCCACAGATACGCAGTATTTT. Its protein product is CATSRDVAGGSTDTQYF.

V gene TRBV10-3 combines with J gene TRBJ2-3; 11 bases are a match to TRBD2. The CDR3 sequence is 16 residues long. Germline V gene sequence: CDR1 ENHRY, CDR2 SYGVKD. The junction had 11 bases not matched to a gene; V was cut back by 9 bases and J by 3 bases. The CDR3 coding sequence is TGTGCCATTAGATCCACTAGCGGGAGAGGAACAGATACGCAGTATTTT. It codes for CAIRSTSGRGTDTQYF.

The CDR3 is CASSPRLVLGKGYEQYF. CDR3 nucleotide sequence: TGCGCCAGCAGCCCACGACTAGTTCTGGGGAAAGGCTACGAGCAGTACTTC. The chain uses TRBV4-1 and TRBJ2-7; perhaps TRBD2 as D (6 bases). This CDR3 has 17 residues. Germline V gene data show CDR1 as MGHRA and CDR2 as YSYEKL. The V gene lost 4 bases and the J gene lost 3 bases, with 22 bases spanning the gap.

This chain links TRBV6-5 with TRBJ2-2; TRBD1 might be the D (6 bases). Trimming took 0 bases from V and 9 from J, leaving 17 bases between them. CDR3 size: 16 residues. CDR1 is MNHEY and CDR2 is SVGAGI in the germline V gene. CDR3 sequence: CASSYSWTAPMRELFF. CDR3 coding DNA: TGTGCCAGCAGTTACTCGTGGACAGCCCCCATGCGGGAGCTGTTTTTT.